These T cell receptor beta chains were read from a single sample in a study of PD-1 blockade in classical Hodgkin lymphoma. Here immunoSEQ multiplex PCR was the method, and the copy in TCRdb shows in-frame clones only, minus some. The sample lists 6,000 to 6,500 clones, 85% to 90% occurring once. Sequences were derived from peripheral blood mononuclear cells (PBMCs), sampled before the second cycle of nivolumab. Receptors were obtained from a human donor with classical Hodgkin lymphoma. Each CDR3 is given with its conserved first and last residue. D genes are given only for firm matches. The listing skips clone size in some rows; elsewhere it reads once, few, many or a size class.

>-|TRBJ1-2|TRBV6-6|-
CASSFTGHYGYTF
TGTGCCAGCAGTTTTACAGGGCACTATGGCTACACCTTC
>-|TRBJ1-2|TRBV5-6|-
CASSPGLRGYTF
TGTGCCAGCAGCCCAGGGTTGAGGGGCTACACCTTC
>-|TRBJ2-5|TRBV29-1|TRBD2
CSASSGLAVETQYF
TGCAGCGCTTCGAGTGGACTAGCGGTAGAGACCCAGTACTTC
>-|TRBJ1-6|TRBV10-3|-
CAIQGESSPLHF
TGTGCCATCCAGGGAGAATCTTCACCCCTCCACTTT
>-|TRBJ2-3|TRBV6-1|-
CASRGTSLTQYF
TGTGCCAGCAGAGGGACTTCCCTTACGCAGTATTTT
>-|TRBJ1-1|TRBV11-2|TRBD1
CASSLGGTARTEAFF
TGTGCCAGCAGCTTAGGGGGGACAGCTCGCACTGAAGCTTTCTTT
>-|TRBJ2-5|TRBV6-5|TRBD2
CASSWGRGRGGETQYF
TGTGCCAGCAGTTGGGGGAGGGGTCGCGGGGGAGAGACCCAGTACTTC
>-|TRBJ2-5|TRBV18|-
CASSRQVETQYF
TGTGCCAGCTCCCGCCAAGTGGAGACCCAGTACTTC
>medium-sized|TRBJ1-2|TRBV7-3|TRBD1
CASSPQLTGTYGYTF
TGTGCCAGCAGCCCCCAACTGACAGGGACCTATGGCTACACCTTC
>once|TRBJ2-5|TRBV5-6|TRBD1
CASSFIDRGPETQYF
TGTGCCAGCAGCTTCATTGACAGGGGGCCAGAGACCCAGTACTTC
>few|TRBJ1-4|TRBV10-3|TRBD1
CAISSRTGEYEKLFF
TGTGCCATCAGCTCCCGGACAGGGGAGTATGAAAAACTGTTTTTT
>-|TRBJ1-2|TRBV10-3|-
CAIKGQRFNYGYTF
TGTGCCATCAAAGGACAGCGATTCAACTATGGCTACACCTTC
>-|TRBJ2-1|TRBV2|-
CASSVGRNEQFF
TGTGCCAGCAGTGTCGGCCGCAATGAGCAGTTCTTC
>-|TRBJ1-4|TRBV2|TRBD1
CASSSGQGRYEKLFF
TGTGCCAGCAGTTCCGGACAGGGAAGATATGAAAAACTGTTTTTT
>-|TRBJ2-3|TRBV5-1|-
CASSLGGTDTQYF
TGCGCCAGCAGCTTGGGGGGTACAGATACGCAGTATTTT
>-|TRBJ2-3|TRBV10-1|-
CASSEEGHPLGTQYF
TGCGCCAGCAGTGAGGAGGGACACCCTCTTGGTACGCAGTATTTT
>-|TRBJ2-1|TRBV10-2|TRBD1
CASSRRGQNNEQFF
TGCGCCAGCTCCAGAAGGGGACAGAACAATGAGCAGTTCTTC
>-|TRBJ2-1|TRBV9|TRBD2
CASNRRGGANEQFF
TGTGCCAGTAACCGAAGGGGAGGGGCAAATGAGCAGTTCTTC
>-|TRBJ2-1|TRBV15|TRBD2
CATSRDQGAGGRSSYNEQFF
TGTGCCACCAGCAGAGATCAAGGAGCGGGAGGCCGCTCCTCCTACAATGAGCAGTTCTTC
>-|TRBJ2-2|TRBV5-1|-
CASSLLISIANTGELFF
TGCGCCAGCAGCTTGCTGATATCGATCGCGAACACCGGGGAGCTGTTTTTT
>-|TRBJ1-2|TRBV5-1|-
CASSIASGAGYGYTF
TGCGCCAGCAGCATCGCCTCGGGGGCGGGGTATGGCTACACCTTC
>-|TRBJ1-2|TRBV6-6|-
CASSYFGGSTYGYTF
TGTGCCAGCAGTTACTTCGGGGGCTCAACCTATGGCTACACCTTC
>-|TRBJ1-2|TRBV6-1|-
CASSEDSYGYTF
TGTGCCAGCAGTGAAGATTCCTATGGCTACACCTTC
>-|TRBJ2-5|TRBV6-1|-
CASRNVETQYF
TGTGCCAGCAGAAATGTGGAGACCCAGTACTTC
>-|TRBJ1-4|TRBV6-5|-
CASNRKFNEKLFF
TGTGCCAGCAATAGGAAGTTTAATGAAAAACTGTTTTTT
>-|TRBJ2-3|TRBV5-6|-
CASSPLQADLTDTQYF
TGTGCCAGCAGCCCACTCCAAGCGGACCTCACAGATACGCAGTATTTT
>-|TRBJ1-2|TRBV18|-
CASSRLGSYGYTF
TGTGCCAGCTCACGGTTGGGAAGCTATGGCTACACCTTC
>-|TRBJ1-2|TRBV6-5|TRBD1
CASSYGTGFGYTF
TGTGCCAGCAGTTACGGGACAGGGTTTGGCTACACCTTC
>-|TRBJ1-4|TRBV7-2|TRBD1
CASSPRQGLWEKLFF
TGTGCCAGCAGCCCCCGACAGGGGCTTTGGGAAAAACTGTTTTTT
>-|TRBJ1-4|TRBV7-6|-
CASSLALGRGEKLFF
TGTGCCAGCAGCTTAGCATTGGGCAGGGGCGAAAAACTGTTTTTT
>-|TRBJ2-1|TRBV18|TRBD2
CASSLPALAGGSYEQFF
TGTGCCAGCTCACTCCCTGCTCTAGCGGGGGGATCCTATGAGCAGTTCTTC
>-|TRBJ1-2|TRBV4-1|-
CASSPYRVDYGYTF
TGCGCCAGCAGCCCGTATAGGGTAGACTATGGCTACACCTTC
>-|TRBJ1-5|TRBV4-1|-
CASSQYTAPNQPQHF
TGCGCCAGCAGCCAGTACACAGCTCCCAATCAGCCCCAGCATTTT